One and the same sample provided the 13 T cell receptor beta chains below, sequenced in a study of tumor-infiltrating lymphocytes in primary liver carcinoma. The researchers produced TCR beta cDNA from approximately 460 ng total RNA with a constant-region primer. Three-round nested multiplex PCR performed with slightly modified ARM-PCR produced the TCR beta libraries. It was with TRBV1-TRBV30 forward primers and a C-beta reverse primer that the first two PCR rounds were run, at 10 to 11 cycles each. TCRdb itself ran the multiplex PCR reads through MiXCR, one entry per CDR3 protein. This sample has 75,000 to 90,000 distinct CDR3 sequences; 65% to 80% occur once, and the top ten carry just under 20%. For each extraction, RNA and DNA were obtained together from approximately 20-30 mg of unsorted bulk tissue. The sample taken for sequencing was liver tumor tissue from sampling region 1. Subset denoted: tumor region T1, superior pole. The receptors here all came from a man between 35 and 55 years old with primary liver carcinoma and hepatitis B virus infection.

This clonotype was detected only once. Likely a read error: the CDR3 ends without its conserved phenylalanine or tryptophan. Because the CDR3's place on the DNA is in doubt, the DNA is left out and the CDR3 is given as listed by TCRdb. The V call is TRBV6-1, the J call TRBJ2-7. The CDR3 is 13 amino acids long, termini counted. Germline assignment: CDR1 MNHNS and CDR2 SASEGT. The CDR3 region is CATSEWVFYEQYL.

A remark on this clonotype: Without the conserved terminal phenylalanine or tryptophan, this CDR3 likely stems from a read error. The V gene is TRBV28, the J gene TRBJ2-7; maybe TRBD2 (5 bases). The CDR3 covers 14 residues. Germline CDR1 MDHEN, CDR2 SYDVKM. CDR3 region: CASTLLHGGGEQYL. In DNA, the CDR3 is TGTGCTAGCACCCTCCTTCACGGAGGAGGCGAGCAGTACCTC.

This clonotype was detected once. The CDR3 end shows no conserved phenylalanine or tryptophan, and so a read error is likely. V gene TRBV5-1 combines with J gene TRBJ1-5, with D possibly TRBD1 on 5 matching bases. CDR1 is SGHRS, CDR2 YFSETQ, per germline. This CDR3 spans 14 amino acids. Trimming took off 6 bases at V and 5 bases at J, with 15 bases between the two ends. The CDR3 sequence is CASTYGDGDQPQHY. The CDR3 DNA reads as TGCGCCAGCACCTATGGGGACGGGGATCAGCCCCAGCATTAT.

This clonotype was seen repeatedly, ten times or more. The V call is TRBV12-3 or TRBV12-4, the J call TRBJ2-7; a weak D match, TRBD2 (5 bases). The CDR3 length is 14 residues. V dropped 6 bases and J dropped 3 bases, with 15 bases sitting between them. In nucleotides, the CDR3 is TGTGCCAGCAGCCTTGTACATAGCGACTACGAGCAGTACTTC. Amino acid sequence: CASSLVHSDYEQYF.

Details on this clonotype: The CDR3 carries no conserved terminal phenylalanine or tryptophan, so it likely arises from a read error. V usage is TRBV7-9 and J usage is TRBJ1-4, with 8 bases aligning to TRBD1. Trimming cost V 3 bases and J 7 bases; bases outside gene matches: 10. This CDR3 region has 16 residues. CDR1 SEHNR and CDR2 FQNEAQ come from the germline V gene (reference sequence). The CDR3 sequence is CASSFDLDRAGEKLFS. The DNA for the CDR3 is TGTGCCAGCAGCTTCGACTTGGACAGGGCCGGTGAAAAACTGTTTTCT.

The rearrangement links TRBV11-3 to TRBJ2-1; D remains unclear. Per germline, CDR1 SGHNT and CDR2 YENEEA. The length of the CDR3 is 13 residues. V lost 7 bases and J 6 bases, leaving 13 bases between the germline ends. The CDR3 sequence is CASNEGPGNEQFF. CDR3 coding DNA: TGTGCCAGCAACGAAGGACCGGGCAATGAGCAGTTCTTC.

This clonotype appeared a single time. The germline gene is not matched at one end of the junction; a read error may be the cause. The chain links TRBV7-2 to TRBJ2-5; possibly TRBD1 for D (6 bases). Per the germline V gene, CDR1 is SGHTA and CDR2 is FQGNSA. The CDR3 loop spans 18 amino acids. In nucleotides, the CDR3 is TGTGCCAACAGCTTAGTCGGGCAGGGGTCTCCTACCCAAGAGACCCAGTACTTC. Its protein is CANSLVGQGSPTQETQYF.

Remarks on this clonotype: This likely comes from a read error, as the CDR3 has no conserved phenylalanine or tryptophan at its end. The chain employs TRBV6-2 or TRBV6-3 and TRBJ2-7; D is tentatively TRBD1 or TRBD2 (5 bases each). V was shortened by 2 bases and J by 2 bases, with 7 bases between the two germline ends. This CDR3 contains 13 residues. Germline lookup yields CDR1 MNHEY and CDR2 SVGEGT. The CDR3 region has the DNA TGTGCCAGCAGTTACCAGGGACCCTACGAGCAGTACTTA. This encodes CASSYQGPYEQYL.

The table lists this clonotype with a few counts. No conserved phenylalanine or tryptophan is present at the end of the CDR3, so a read error is the likely explanation. The chain recombines TRBV2 with TRBJ2-5; possibly TRBD1 for D (6 bases). From germline, CDR1 is SNHLY and CDR2 FYNNEI. V lost 8 bases to trimming and J lost 2 bases, with 9 bases between them. This CDR3 has 12 amino acids. CDR3 DNA: TGTGCCAGCGACAGGTCTCAAGAGACCCAGTACTCC. This encodes CASDRSQETQYS.

With respect to this clonotype: One end of the junction is discordant with germline, which a read error may explain. This chain links TRBV11-1 with TRBJ2-2; D perhaps matches TRBD2 (5 bases). CDR3 length: 12 residues. CDR1 is SGHAT and CDR2 is FQDESV in the germline V gene (reference sequence). CDR3 residues: CASSSNTGELLF. The CDR3 DNA follows: TGTGCCAGCAGTTCGAACACCGGGGAGCTGCTTTTT.

This clonotype occurred a few times. A much larger clone is a single base away; this may be a read error. The chain uses TRBV30 and TRBJ1-1, with D hard to call. The CDR3 has 12 amino acids. CDR1 and CDR2 from the germline V gene are GTSNPN and SVGIG (reference sequence). CDR3 nucleotide sequence: TGTACCTGGAGTCCAGGGAACACTGAAGCTTTCTTT. It is translated as CTWSPGNTEAFF.

Regarding this clonotype: The conserved final phenylalanine or tryptophan is absent from the CDR3, which likely points to a read error. The chain links TRBV28 to TRBJ2-3; D gene unclear. The germline V gene encodes CDR1 MDHEN and CDR2 SYDVKM. Trimming removed 4 bases at V and 2 bases at J, with 13 bases between. This CDR3 is 15 amino acids long. CDR3 nucleotide sequence: TGTGCCAGCAGTTCATGGACCCCCCCCACAGATACGCAGTATCTT. Protein sequence: CASSSWTPPTDTQYL.

About this clonotype itself: The conserved closing phenylalanine or tryptophan is absent in this CDR3, likely reflecting a read error. The genes are TRBV4-1 and TRBJ2-3; 7 bases are shared with TRBD2. Germline CDR1 reads MGHRA; CDR2 reads YSYEKL. The CDR3 totals 17 residues. The CDR3: CASNPSVGGSIGDTQYI. DNA for the CDR3: TGCGCCAGCAACCCGTCAGTCGGCGGGAGTATTGGAGATACTCAGTATATT.